The clone carrying this TCR beta chain was found once. This sample is part of a study of blood T cell repertoires in COVID-19. Overall study: The analysed material was cDNA or gDNA that came from T cells, B-cell-depleted T cells, or PBMCs.

Germline V lookup: CDR1 LGHNA, CDR2 YSLEER. V was pared by 1 base and J by 0 bases, with 1 base of the junction left unmatched. This CDR3 contains 15 residues. In the original processing: Reference gene primer amplification in the assay estimated nucleated cell counts. TCRdb's copy holds only in-frame clones and misses some; the assay was immunoSEQ multiplex PCR. V and J calls and clone size follow that table, whereas D and trimming were derived from the DNA. The sample holds some 220,000 clones, around four fifths seen once. This clonotype originated in a woman between 65 and 79 years old with COVID-19, enrolled during active disease. The specimen was peripheral blood. The J gene is TRBJ2-3, the V gene TRBV4-3; 7 bases map to TRBD2. CDR3 loop: CASSQVLASTDTQYF. The DNA for the CDR3 is TGCGCCAGCAGCCAAGTACTAGCGAGCACAGATACGCAGTATTTT.